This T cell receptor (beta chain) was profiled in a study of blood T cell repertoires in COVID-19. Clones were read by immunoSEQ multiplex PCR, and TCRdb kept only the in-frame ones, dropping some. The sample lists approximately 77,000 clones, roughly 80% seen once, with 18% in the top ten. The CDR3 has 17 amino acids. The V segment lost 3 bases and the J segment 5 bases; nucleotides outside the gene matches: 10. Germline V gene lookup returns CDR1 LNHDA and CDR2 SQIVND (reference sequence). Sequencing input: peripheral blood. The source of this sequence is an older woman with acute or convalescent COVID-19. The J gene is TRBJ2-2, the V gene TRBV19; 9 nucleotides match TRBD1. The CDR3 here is CASSIPGQGIKTGELFF. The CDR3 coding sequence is TGTGCCAGTAGTATCCCGGGACAGGGAATAAAAACCGGGGAGCTGTTTTTT.